The rows below give T cell receptor beta chains drawn from one sample of a study of blood T cell repertoires in COVID-19. The protocol was immunoSEQ multiplex PCR, while the TCRdb copy is restricted to in-frame clones and leaves out a portion. In the table there are roughly 290,000 clones, approximately 84% of which are singletons. The sample taken for sequencing was peripheral blood. Source of these receptors: a person aged 70 to 85 with COVID-19, enrolled during active disease. Both conserved end residues are part of each CDR3. The D gene is left open where the match is weak. The size of a clone is reported for some rows only, either as once, few or many, or as a class for expanded clones.

>NA|TRBJ1-4|NA|TRBV18
TGTGCCAGCTCACCGCGAGGGTTTGGAGATGAAAAACTGTTTTTT
CASSPRGFGDEKLFF
>NA|TRBJ2-7|NA|TRBV12-3/TRBV12-4
TGTGCCAGCAGTTGGACTGCCTCCTACGAGCAGTACTTC
CASSWTASYEQYF
>NA|TRBJ1-4|NA|TRBV28
TGTGCCAGCAGTTCAAATAATGAAAAACTGTTTTTT
CASSSNNEKLFF
>TRBD1|TRBJ2-1|NA|TRBV7-9
TGTGCCAGCAGCCTCCCGGGACAGCACAATGAGCAGTTCTTC
CASSLPGQHNEQFF
>TRBD1|TRBJ2-2|NA|TRBV4-3
TGCGCCAGCAGCCCCCTTATCAGGGGGCTGGGCGGGGAGCTGTTTTTT
CASSPLIRGLGGELFF
>NA|TRBJ2-7|NA|TRBV25-1
TGTGCCAGCAGTGACAGGGACGAGCAGTACTTC
CASSDRDEQYF
>NA|TRBJ2-5|NA|TRBV30
TGTGCCCCCGGGAGCCCCCTACAACACCAAGAGACCCAGTACTTC
CAPGSPLQHQETQYF
>TRBD2|TRBJ2-5|NA|TRBV6-4
TGTGCCAGCAGTGACTCGATAGGGTTTAGCGGGGGGACACAAGAGACCCAGTACTTC
CASSDSIGFSGGTQETQYF
>TRBD1|TRBJ1-5|NA|TRBV6-2/TRBV6-3
TGTGCCAGCAGTGGAAGAAAAACAGGACAGGGCGGTCAGCCCCAGCATTTT
CASSGRKTGQGGQPQHF
>NA|TRBJ1-4|NA|TRBV9
TGTGCCAGCAGCGTAAGCGGGACACCGGATGAAAAACTGTTTTTT
CASSVSGTPDEKLFF
>NA|TRBJ2-4|NA|TRBV7-9
TGTGCCAGCAGCGATAGGGGTAACATTCAGTACTTC
CASSDRGNIQYF
>NA|TRBJ1-5|once|TRBV6-4
TGTGCCAAATGCGGGCGACAGGCCAGAAATCAGCCCCAGCATTTT
CAKCGRQARNQPQHF
>NA|TRBJ2-3|NA|TRBV2
TGTGCCAGCCGGAGGGAGGCCACAGATACGCAGTATTTT
CASRREATDTQYF
>NA|TRBJ2-3|NA|TRBV7-8
TGTGCCAGCAGCCCACTCCGGGGGTATAGGGACACAGATACGCAGTATTTT
CASSPLRGYRDTDTQYF
>NA|TRBJ1-6|NA|TRBV15
NA
CATSRAAVGSGIHF
>TRBD2|TRBJ2-1|NA|TRBV27
TGTGCCAGCAGTTTTAGCGGGCGTTACAATGAGCAGTTCTTC
CASSFSGRYNEQFF
>TRBD2|TRBJ2-7|NA|TRBV29-1
TGCAGCGTTGAAGGTAGCGGGAAGGCGCAGTACTTC
CSVEGSGKAQYF
>NA|TRBJ2-3|NA|TRBV9
TGTGCCAGCAGCGTCCCGGGTGGCACAGATACGCAGTATTTT
CASSVPGGTDTQYF
>NA|TRBJ2-5|once|TRBV15
TGTGCCACCAGCAGAGATTTAATTTCGGAGACCCAGTACTTC
CATSRDLISETQYF
>TRBD2|TRBJ2-1|NA|TRBV7-9
TGTGCCAGCAGCCTAGGGACTAGCGGGGGCTACAATGAGCAGTTCTTC
CASSLGTSGGYNEQFF
>NA|TRBJ1-3|NA|TRBV27
TGTGCCAGCAGCCCTGACAGACCTGGAAACACCATATATTTT
CASSPDRPGNTIYF
>NA|TRBJ1-1|NA|TRBV6-1
TGTGCCAGCAGTGAAGGAATCGGCAGGGGAGTAAACACTGAAGCTTTCTTT
CASSEGIGRGVNTEAFF
>TRBD2|TRBJ2-7|NA|TRBV7-3
TGTGCCAGCAGCCCGTTAGCGGGGGGCGAGCAGTACTTC
CASSPLAGGEQYF
>NA|TRBJ1-1|NA|TRBV6-4
TGTGCCAGCAGTGTGGGGGAGGGCACTGAAGCTTTCTTT
CASSVGEGTEAFF
>TRBD1|TRBJ2-1|NA|TRBV7-8
TGTGCCAGCAGCCGACAACCCCGACGACAGGGCCAACGGGGGCAGTTCTTC
CASSRQPRRQGQRGQFF
>TRBD2|TRBJ2-7|NA|TRBV5-4
TGTGCCAGCAGCGGGGGGGACGACGAGCAGTACTTC
CASSGGDDEQYF
>NA|TRBJ2-1|NA|TRBV4-1
TGCGCCAGCAGCCAAGCCCGGACAGCGCGAATTTACAATGAGCAGTTCTTC
CASSQARTARIYNEQFF
>TRBD2|TRBJ2-7|NA|TRBV4-3
TGCGCCAGCAGCCAAGTTCCAGCGGGAAACTCCTACGAGCAGTACTTC
CASSQVPAGNSYEQYF
>TRBD1|TRBJ2-1|once|TRBV6-1
TGTGCCAGCAGTGAGGGACAGGGGAGAAGAGAGCAGTTCTTC
CASSEGQGRREQFF
>TRBD1|TRBJ1-2|NA|TRBV7-9
TGTGCCAGCAGCTTAGGACAGGGGGCGTATGGCTACACCTTC
CASSLGQGAYGYTF
>NA|TRBJ2-1|NA|TRBV5-4
TGTGCCAGCAGCTTGGCGCAGGGATCCTACAATGAGCAGTTCTTC
CASSLAQGSYNEQFF
>NA|TRBJ1-1|few|TRBV27
TGTGCCAGCAGTTCTATTACACCCGGGACAGAAGCTTTCTTT
CASSSITPGTEAFF
>TRBD1|TRBJ1-1|NA|TRBV5-6
TGTGCCAGCAGCTCCGTCAGGGGGGCTGAAGCTTTCTTT
CASSSVRGAEAFF
>NA|TRBJ2-5|NA|TRBV13
TGTGCCAGCAGCTTTCAGTCTCAAGAGACCCAGTACTTC
CASSFQSQETQYF
>NA|TRBJ2-1|NA|TRBV7-9
TGTGCCAGCAGGCCTCCGGGACAAGTATACAATGAGCAGTTCTTC
CASRPPGQVYNEQFF
>NA|TRBJ1-2|NA|TRBV6-5
TGTGCCAGCAGCCCCCAGGGGAAGAGTGGCTACACCTTC
CASSPQGKSGYTF
>TRBD1|TRBJ2-6|NA|TRBV6-6
TGTGCCAGCAGTCGGGACAGTCTCAACTCTGGGGCCAACGTCCTGACTTTC
CASSRDSLNSGANVLTF
>TRBD2|TRBJ2-1|NA|TRBV7-3
TGTGCCAGCAGCTTAAGACTAGCGGGGGTAGATGAGCAGTTCTTC
CASSLRLAGVDEQFF
>TRBD1|TRBJ1-5|NA|TRBV27
TGTGCCAGCAGGCCAGGACAGGGTGGTCAGCCCCAGCATTTT
CASRPGQGGQPQHF
>TRBD1|TRBJ1-2|NA|TRBV14
TGTGCCAGCAGCCAAGTTCATCCAGGGGGCCGTACTGCTAACTATGGCTACACCTTC
CASSQVHPGGRTANYGYTF
>TRBD1|TRBJ2-7|NA|TRBV6-5
TGTGCCAGCAGTTACACGGGACAGCCATACGAGCAGTACTTC
CASSYTGQPYEQYF
>TRBD1|TRBJ1-3|NA|TRBV15
TGTGCCACCAGCACGGGACAGAACTCTGGAAACACCATATATTTT
CATSTGQNSGNTIYF
>TRBD2|TRBJ2-1|NA|TRBV28
TGTGCCAGCAGTACGACTAGCGGAGGCTCCTACAATGAGCAGTTCTTC
CASSTTSGGSYNEQFF
>NA|TRBJ2-1|NA|TRBV5-4
TGTGCCAGCACCTCGGGCTCCTACAATGAGCAGTTCTTC
CASTSGSYNEQFF
>NA|TRBJ2-2|NA|TRBV2
TGTGCCAGCAGTGAAAGCGGAAGATCCGGAGGGGAGCTGTTTTTT
CASSESGRSGGELFF
>TRBD1|TRBJ2-3|NA|TRBV7-9
TGTGCCAGCAGCCTCGTTATGACAGGGTCAGCAGATACGCAGTATTTT
CASSLVMTGSADTQYF
>TRBD1|TRBJ1-4|NA|TRBV25-1
TGTGCCAGCAGTCGGACAGGGAGGAATGAAAAACTGTTTTTT
CASSRTGRNEKLFF
>TRBD1|TRBJ1-6|NA|TRBV5-4
TGTGCCAGCAGCTTGGGAACAGGGGGAATCGAGTCACCCCTCCACTTT
CASSLGTGGIESPLHF
>TRBD1|TRBJ1-1|NA|TRBV19
TGTGCCAGTAGTACAGACAGGGCTGGCACTGAAGCTTTCTTT
CASSTDRAGTEAFF
>NA|TRBJ1-6|few|TRBV19
TGTGCCAGTAGTCCAGGACAGCGATCACCCCTCCACTTT
CASSPGQRSPLHF
>TRBD1|TRBJ1-5|NA|TRBV7-2
TGTGCCAGCAGCTCTTTTACAGGGGGCAATCAGCCCCAGCATTTT
CASSSFTGGNQPQHF
>TRBD2|TRBJ2-3|NA|TRBV7-7
TGTGCCAGCAGCTTAGGGCCTAGCGGGAGCACAGATACGCAGTATTTT
CASSLGPSGSTDTQYF
>NA|TRBJ1-3|NA|TRBV2
TGTGCCAGCACAAGTCGAGAACGCTCTGGAAACACCATATATTTT
CASTSRERSGNTIYF
>NA|TRBJ1-3|NA|TRBV5-1
TGCGCCAGCAGCTTGAATCCAGGCTTGTCTGGAAACACCATATATTTT
CASSLNPGLSGNTIYF
>TRBD1|TRBJ1-6|once|TRBV6-5
TGTGCCAGCACTAGGGGGCGAGATAATTCACCCCTCCACTTT
CASTRGRDNSPLHF
>TRBD2|TRBJ2-1|NA|TRBV29-1
TGCAGCGTTGAAACACGGACTAGCGTGGGTGAGCAGTTCTTC
CSVETRTSVGEQFF
>NA|TRBJ1-1|NA|TRBV21-1
TGTGCCAGCAGCAAAGGTGGTAAAGGGAGTAAGGCTTTCTTT
CASSKGGKGSKAFF
>TRBD2|TRBJ2-3|NA|TRBV5-1
TGCGCCAGCAGCTGGACTAGCGGGGGTTTCCTCCGGACAGATACGCAGTATTTT
CASSWTSGGFLRTDTQYF
>TRBD1|TRBJ1-2|NA|TRBV14
TGTGCCAGCAGCGGGACAGGGTTCTATGGCTACACCTTC
CASSGTGFYGYTF